Shown below are 13 T cell receptor beta chains from a single sample sequenced in a study of shared clonotypes between healthy human individuals. This table comes from immunoSEQ multiplex PCR, and its TCRdb copy is limited to in-frame clones, with some not included. The sample contains about 2.1 million clones, roughly 95% of which appear only once. CD45RO negativity and positive selection for CCR7 defined naive CD8 cells, a population that excluded terminally differentiated effector memory CD45RA+ cells. The sample taken for sequencing was naive CD8+ T cells from PBMCs. All receptors derive from a young man in good health. Some clones in this sample may be carry-over from other donors' samples.

The chain joins TRBV29-1 to TRBJ2-4; D not certain. The CDR3 has 11 amino acids. V was pared by 2 bases and J by 6 bases, with 5 bases between. The germline V gene has CDR1 SQVTM and CDR2 ANQGSEA. CDR3 in amino acids: CSVEILNIQYF. CDR3 DNA: TGCAGCGTTGAAATATTAAACATTCAGTACTTC. Supplemented by reference TRBV29-1 and TRBJ2-4, the full variable domain reads SAVISQKPSRDICQRGTSLTIQCQVDSQVTMMFWYRQQPGQSLTLIATANQGSEATYESGFVIDKFPISRPNLTFSTLTVSNMSPEDSSIYLCSVEILNIQYFGAGTRLSVL.

Worth noting for this clone: Other DNA variants within this sample encode the same CDR3. J is TRBJ2-1 and V is TRBV4-3, with D possibly matching TRBD2 (5 bases). The CDR3 is 15 amino acids. Germline V lookup: CDR1 LGHNA, CDR2 YSLEER. Trimming cost V 0 bases and J 0 bases, with 6 bases left between them. Written as DNA, the CDR3 is TGCGCCAGCAGCCAAGATCGGGGCTCCTACAATGAGCAGTTCTTC. This gives the protein CASSQDRGSYNEQFF.

The V gene is TRBV20-1, the J gene TRBJ2-1, with D hard to call. Per the germline V gene, CDR1 is DFQATT and CDR2 is SNEGSKA (reference sequence). The CDR3 sequence is 11 residues long. Deletions cut 5 bases from V and 6 bases from J, with 8 bases between. This CDR3 reads CSAVLINEQFF. The CDR3 bases are TGCAGTGCTGTACTAATCAATGAGCAGTTCTTC.

A note on this clone: Other nucleotide sequences from this sample produce the same CDR3. The chain recombines TRBV5-6 with TRBJ1-5; D may be TRBD1 (6 bases). With 2 bases removed from V and 2 bases from J, the gap between germline ends came to 8 bases. The V gene's germline CDR1 is SGHDT and CDR2 YYEEEE. CDR3 length equals 14 residues. This CDR3 reads CASSLGGRNQPQHF. The DNA of the CDR3 is TGTGCCAGCAGCTTAGGGGGACGCAATCAGCCCCAGCATTTT. The entire variable domain, with the rest obtained from reference TRBV5-6 and TRBJ1-5, is as follows: DAGVTQSPTHLIKTRGQQVTLRCSPKSGHDTVSWYQQALGQGPQFIFQYYEEEERQRGNFPDRFSGHQFPNYSSELNVNALLLGDSALYLCASSLGGRNQPQHFGDGTRLSIL.

A single count supports this clone. Other DNA sequences within the sample encode an identical CDR3. V and J are TRBV4-1 and TRBJ2-6, with no clear D. V was cut by 6 bases and J by 0 bases, with 6 bases left in between. Germline lookup yields CDR1 MGHRA and CDR2 YSYEKL. This CDR3 is 14 amino acids long. The CDR3 loop reads CASSLSSGANVLTF. For the CDR3, the DNA is TGCGCCAGCAGTTTAAGCTCTGGGGCCAACGTCCTGACTTTC.

This clone was seen only once. The CDR3 sequence is CASSVFGGYTYNEQFF. The CDR3 DNA reads as TGTGCCAGCAGCGTTTTTGGGGGATACACCTACAATGAGCAGTTCTTC. The chain uses TRBV9 and TRBJ2-1; either TRBD1 or TRBD2 may fit D (5 bases each). V lost 2 bases, J lost 2 bases, and 14 bases lay in between. CDR3 length: 16 residues. From germline, CDR1 is SGDLS and CDR2 YYNGEE.

CDR3 nucleotide sequence: TGTGCCAGCAGCCCGATGACGGGACAGGGGTACGACGAGCAGTACTTC. Translating it yields CASSPMTGQGYDEQYF. The chain carries TRBV9 and TRBJ2-7, with 10 nucleotides matching TRBD1. There are 16 residues in the CDR3. Germline-derived CDR1 and CDR2 are SGDLS and YYNGEE. The V gene end was trimmed by 4 bases and the J gene end by 5 bases; junction bases not matched to a gene: 12.

This sequence joins TRBV10-3 and TRBJ2-2, with a weak D call TRBD2 (6 bases). Germline V lookup: CDR1 ENHRY, CDR2 SYGVKD. The CDR3 has 13 amino acids. Deletions cut 6 bases from V and 1 base from J, with 6 bases between. As DNA, the CDR3 is TGTGCCATCAGGCGGGAGAACACCGGGGAGCTGTTTTTT. Protein: CAIRRENTGELFF.

V gene TRBV10-2 combines with J gene TRBJ1-2; D is unclear. CDR1 WSHSY and CDR2 SAAADI come from the germline V gene. V shed 3 bases and J shed 8 bases, with 7 bases lying between them. This CDR3 region has 11 residues. The CDR3 here is CASSEGGGYTF. Written as DNA, the CDR3 is TGCGCCAGCAGTGAAGGCGGCGGCTACACCTTC.

The genes are TRBV27 and TRBJ2-7, with D tentatively TRBD2 (6 bases). The ends were cut back, 3 bases at V and 0 bases at J, with 12 bases in the middle. Germline lookup yields CDR1 MNHEY and CDR2 SMNVEV (reference sequence). The CDR3 length is 15 residues. CDR3 protein: CASSFRAGLSYEQYF. In DNA, the CDR3 is TGTGCCAGCAGTTTCCGAGCGGGCCTCTCCTACGAGCAGTACTTC.

The gene calls are TRBV5-6 and TRBJ1-1; D call uncertain. This CDR3 is built from 14 residues. Per germline, CDR1 SGHDT and CDR2 YYEEEE. Trimming left V 4 bases short and J 1 base short, with 11 bases between. CDR3 nucleotides: TGTGCCAGCAGCCCCCGGGCGGGGAACACTGAAGCTTTCTTT. Encoded protein: CASSPRAGNTEAFF.

V and J are TRBV11-2 and TRBJ2-1, with D possibly being TRBD1 or TRBD2 (5 bases each). The V end lost 4 bases, the J end lost 4 bases, and 17 bases lay between the germline ends. The germline V gene encodes CDR1 SGHAT and CDR2 FQNNGV. The CDR3 loop spans 16 amino acids. Written as DNA, the CDR3 is TGTGCCAGCAGCTCTACCGGGACGGGGATATACAATGAGCAGTTCTTC. Protein sequence: CASSSTGTGIYNEQFF.

Only one count was recorded for this clone. The genes are TRBV6-1 and TRBJ1-5; D not certain. The CDR3 totals 13 residues. Trimming took 4 bases from V and 6 from J, leaving 10 bases between them. Per the germline V gene, CDR1 is MNHNS and CDR2 is SASEGT. Written as DNA, the CDR3 is TGTGCCAGCAGTGTTTTCCCTTCTCAGCCCCAGCATTTT. Translation gives CASSVFPSQPQHF.